What follows describes a single T cell receptor (beta chain). The CDR3 consists of 18 residues. CDR1 and CDR2 from the germline V gene are LGHNA and YNFKEQ. The junction had 10 bases not matched to a gene; V was cut back by 3 bases and J by 2 bases. This record comes from a study of blood T cell repertoires in COVID-19. Original handling: Reference gene primer amplification yielded estimated nucleated cell counts. Libraries were prepared by immunoSEQ multiplex PCR; TCRdb keeps only in-frame clonotypes and omits some of them. The D gene and trimming were derived from the DNA, and the V and J assignments and clone size from that table. The sample carries about 250,000 clones, nearly 85% recorded once.

The V and J genes are TRBV4-2 and TRBJ2-1; the match to TRBD2 covers 10 bases. The sequence was obtained from a human donor in a cohort sampled during active COVID-19. The sample was peripheral blood. The CDR3 DNA follows: TGTGCCAGCAGCCACCCCGCGGATAGCGGGAGGACCTACAATGAGCAGTTCTTC. Its translation is CASSHPADSGRTYNEQFF.